This is a list of T cell receptor beta chains from one sample in a study of T cell changes during pregnancy in multiple sclerosis. TCRdb's copy holds only in-frame clones and misses some; the assay was immunoSEQ multiplex PCR. The data show more than 80,000 clones, 90% to 95% seen once. Material: peripheral blood, obtained in the second trimester of pregnancy. These receptor sequences come from a female donor with multiple sclerosis, enrolled in a pregnancy study. CDR3s include the opening cysteine and the closing phenylalanine or tryptophan. A D gene is named only where the DNA matches it firmly. Where a row states a size, it is once, few, many or the class of an expanded clone; other rows omit it.

J gene	V gene	D gene	clone size	CDR3 DNA	CDR3 protein
TRBJ2-3	TRBV5-4	TRBD2	-	TGTGCCAGCAGCTTCAAGCGGGAGGTCACAGATACGCAGTATTTT	CASSFKREVTDTQYF
TRBJ2-1	TRBV5-1	TRBD2	-	TGCGCCAGCAGCTTGGCCGGGATAGCGGGAGGGAATGAGCAGTTCTTC	CASSLAGIAGGNEQFF
TRBJ2-1	TRBV29-1	TRBD2	-	TGCAGCGTCTACCACCCCGGGACTAGCGGAGCCAATGAGCAGTTCTTC	CSVYHPGTSGANEQFF
TRBJ2-1	TRBV19	TRBD2	-	TGTGCCAGTAGTATAGTTAATAGCGGGAGTGAGCAGTTCTTC	CASSIVNSGSEQFF
TRBJ2-4	TRBV5-4	TRBD1	-	TGTGCCAGCAGCGGCGCGAGGGGGACAGGGGGGGGGAACATTCAGTACTTC	CASSGARGTGGGNIQYF
TRBJ1-2	TRBV6-4	-	-	TGTGCCAGCAGTGACGCCGGACAGTATGGCTACACCTTC	CASSDAGQYGYTF
TRBJ2-7	TRBV27	TRBD2	many	TGTGCCAGTAAGGATATGGCGGGAGGTAACTACGAGCAGTACTTC	CASKDMAGGNYEQYF
TRBJ2-7	TRBV27	-	-	TGTGCCAGCAGTCCCCGCAGCTACGAGCAGTACTTC	CASSPRSYEQYF
TRBJ1-2	TRBV20-1	-	-	TGCAGCCCCAAAATCTGGGCGGGCTACACCTTC	CSPKIWAGYTF
TRBJ2-1	TRBV7-2	-	-	TGTGCCAGCAGGGCTCTGGGGGGTCGGTTCTTC	CASRALGGRFF
TRBJ1-1	TRBV1	-	-	TGCACCAGCAGCCAAGATTGGGGGCCTGAAGCTTTCTTT	CTSSQDWGPEAFF
TRBJ1-1	TRBV13	-	-	TGTGCCAGCAGCCAAAACATGGTGGACACTGAAGCTTTCTTT	CASSQNMVDTEAFF
TRBJ1-3	TRBV7-9	TRBD1	-	TGTGCCAGCAGCTCGGACAGGGGCTCTGGAAACACCATATATTTT	CASSSDRGSGNTIYF
TRBJ1-2	TRBV25-1	-	-	TGTGCCAGCAGTGACGGGGGGCAGAGCTACACCTTC	CASSDGGQSYTF
TRBJ2-7	TRBV7-2	-	-	TGTGCCAGCAGCTTAAACAGGCCCTACGAGCAGTACTTC	CASSLNRPYEQYF
TRBJ2-1	TRBV6-1	-	-	TGTGCCAGCAGTGCTTATGAAGGGGTTTACAATGAGCAGTTCTTC	CASSAYEGVYNEQFF
TRBJ1-5	TRBV28	-	-	TGTGCCAGCAGCTCGAAGGGGGGGGTATTCCAGCCCCAGCATTTT	CASSSKGGVFQPQHF
TRBJ1-2	TRBV25-1	-	once	TGTGCCAGACACTACCCTACCTATGGCTACACCTTC	CARHYPTYGYTF
TRBJ2-1	TRBV18	-	-	TGTGCCAGCTCACGAAACAGGGAACAGCAGTTCTTC	CASSRNREQQFF
TRBJ1-4	TRBV30	-	-	TGTGCCTGGAGTCCGGGGGTCGAGAAACTGTTTTTT	CAWSPGVEKLFF
TRBJ2-5	TRBV14	-	-	TGTGCCAGCAGCCGAAATTTGGGCCTTACGGAACAAGAGACCCAGTACTTC	CASSRNLGLTEQETQYF
TRBJ1-5	TRBV6-5	TRBD1	-	TGTGCCAGCAGTCCTGACAGGGGGTACAATCAGCCCCAGCATTTT	CASSPDRGYNQPQHF
TRBJ2-1	TRBV28	TRBD2	-	TGTGCCAGCAACGGGACTATAAGTAATGAGCAGTTCTTC	CASNGTISNEQFF
TRBJ2-3	TRBV27	TRBD1	-	TGTGCCAGCTACAGGGGGGCAGGTCGCTCCTCCGATACGCAGTATTTT	CASYRGAGRSSDTQYF
TRBJ2-1	TRBV7-9	-	-	TGTGCCAGCAGTTACAGGGTCAATGAGCAGTTCTTC	CASSYRVNEQFF
TRBJ2-7	TRBV2	TRBD2	-	TGTGCCAGCAGTGAGGCTAGCGGGAGGGCCGACGAGCAGTACTTC	CASSEASGRADEQYF
TRBJ2-1	TRBV5-1	TRBD1	-	TGCGCCAGCAGCTTAGGGACAGTCACCTACAATGAGCAGTTCTTC	CASSLGTVTYNEQFF
TRBJ1-5	TRBV28	-	-	TGTGCCAGCAGTTCCCCGGGGGGAAGCCAGCCCCAGCATTTT	CASSSPGGSQPQHF
TRBJ1-2	TRBV5-1	TRBD1	-	TGCGCCAGCAGCTGGGGGGGACAGGGGGCGAACTATGGCTACACCTTC	CASSWGGQGANYGYTF
TRBJ1-3	TRBV5-6	TRBD1	-	TGTGCCAGCAGCATCCGGGACAGTTTTGGAAACACCATATATTTT	CASSIRDSFGNTIYF
TRBJ2-1	TRBV7-7	-	-	TGTGCCAGCAGCTCCTTTCAGGGGGGCCGAAATGAGCAGTTCTTC	CASSSFQGGRNEQFF
TRBJ2-5	TRBV5-6	TRBD1	-	TGTGCCAGCAGCCTTTCGGGACAGGGGACCCAAGAGACCCAGTACTTC	CASSLSGQGTQETQYF
TRBJ2-5	TRBV7-6	-	-	TGTGCCAGCAGCTTAGGGTCGGAGTCCGCGACCCAGTACTTC	CASSLGSESATQYF
TRBJ1-2	TRBV19	TRBD1	-	TGTGCCAGTAGTCTTCGACAGGGACTCTATGGCTACACCTTC	CASSLRQGLYGYTF
TRBJ1-2	TRBV7-9	TRBD1	-	TGTGCCAGCAGCCCGCTTCCGGGGACAGACCCTAACTATGGCTACACCTTC	CASSPLPGTDPNYGYTF
TRBJ1-1	TRBV29-1	-	-	TGCAGCGTCCATTTCGCAGGGGCTCCCATGAACACTGAAGCTTTCTTT	CSVHFAGAPMNTEAFF
TRBJ2-7	TRBV4-3	TRBD1	-	TGCGCCAGCAGCCTATATTACGATCTATTGGACAGGGGGCTTTACGAGCAGTACTTC	CASSLYYDLLDRGLYEQYF
TRBJ2-1	TRBV27	TRBD2	-	TGTGCCAGCAGCCTTAGCGGGAGGAATGAGCAGTTCTTC	CASSLSGRNEQFF